Listed below are T cell receptor beta chains from one sample, sequenced in a study of blood T cell repertoires in COVID-19. The table came from immunoSEQ multiplex PCR; TCRdb's copy has only in-frame clones and leaves some out. The table includes about 62,000 clones, approximately 82% detected once. Material for sequencing was peripheral blood. Receptors originate from a human donor in a cohort sampled during active COVID-19. Both conserved end residues are part of each CDR3. The D gene is left open where the match is weak. Clone size is shown for a subset of rows, as once, few, many or a class of expanded clone.

abundance: .; j_gene: TRBJ1-2; v_gene: TRBV5-1; d_gene: TRBD1; CDR3aa: CASSFQGEDGYTF; CDR3nt: TGCGCCAGCAGCTTTCAGGGGGAGGATGGCTACACCTTC
abundance: .; j_gene: TRBJ2-6; v_gene: TRBV6-6; d_gene: TRBD1; CDR3aa: CASSSPPGQGAVGANVLTF; CDR3nt: TGTGCCAGCAGCTCTCCTCCGGGACAGGGGGCTGTTGGGGCCAACGTCCTGACTTTC
abundance: .; j_gene: TRBJ1-4; v_gene: TRBV5-4; d_gene: TRBD1; CDR3aa: CASSPSGTGGEKLFF; CDR3nt: TGTGCCAGCAGCCCATCCGGGACAGGGGGTGAAAAACTGTTTTTT
abundance: .; j_gene: TRBJ1-5; v_gene: TRBV18; d_gene: TRBD1; CDR3aa: CASSPTGLFALDSNQPQHF; CDR3nt: TGTGCCAGCTCACCGACAGGGCTTTTTGCCCTTGATAGCAATCAGCCCCAGCATTTT
abundance: .; j_gene: TRBJ2-2; v_gene: TRBV6-6; d_gene: TRBD2; CDR3aa: CASTGTSPNTGELFF; CDR3nt: TGTGCCAGTACCGGGACTAGTCCTAACACCGGGGAGCTGTTTTTT
abundance: .; j_gene: TRBJ2-1; v_gene: TRBV4-1; d_gene: TRBD2; CDR3aa: CASSQDRLAGRVRNEQFF; CDR3nt: TGCGCCAGCAGCCAAGATCGACTAGCGGGACGAGTACGGAATGAGCAGTTCTTC
abundance: .; j_gene: TRBJ2-1; v_gene: TRBV7-2; d_gene: .; CDR3aa: CASSLDRQTHNEQFF; CDR3nt: TGTGCCAGCAGCCTTGACCGACAAACCCACAATGAGCAGTTCTTC
abundance: few; j_gene: TRBJ2-5; v_gene: TRBV5-1; d_gene: TRBD2; CDR3aa: CASSRTTSGSGETQYF; CDR3nt: TGCGCCAGCAGCAGAACGACTAGCGGGAGTGGAGAGACCCAGTACTTC
abundance: .; j_gene: TRBJ2-1; v_gene: TRBV30; d_gene: TRBD2; CDR3aa: CARRTSGGAREQFF; CDR3nt: TGTGCCCGACGGACTAGCGGGGGGGCCCGGGAGCAGTTCTTC
abundance: .; j_gene: TRBJ2-5; v_gene: TRBV5-6; d_gene: TRBD2; CDR3aa: CASTAPGGSGSSGETQYF; CDR3nt: TGTGCCAGCACCGCCCCGGGGGGTAGCGGGAGTTCCGGAGAGACCCAGTACTTC
abundance: .; j_gene: TRBJ2-7; v_gene: TRBV3-1/TRBV3-2; d_gene: .; CDR3aa: CASSQSSYEQYF; CDR3nt: TGTGCCAGCAGCCAGAGCTCCTACGAGCAGTACTTC
abundance: once; j_gene: TRBJ2-5; v_gene: TRBV3-1/TRBV3-2; d_gene: TRBD1; CDR3aa: CASSPTGMRETQYF; CDR3nt: TGTGCCAGCAGCCCGACAGGGATGCGAGAGACCCAGTACTTC